This T cell receptor beta chain was profiled in a study of blood T cell repertoires in COVID-19. Overall study: The origin of the acute and convalescent COVID-19 samples was the United States, Italy and Spain. From T cells, B-cell-depleted T cells, or PBMCs came the material, which was cDNA or gDNA.

Source study methods: The authors estimated nucleated cell counts from reference gene primer amplification. Clones were sequenced by immunoSEQ multiplex PCR, and TCRdb holds only the in-frame ones, with some missing. V, J and clone size are taken as reported in that table, and D and trimming were inferred from the DNA itself. The sample shows about 420,000 clones, 85% to 90% of them seen only once. One Seattle source followed patients from active infection through their disease course. The CDR3 is 16 residues long. CDR1 is SGHTA, CDR2 FQGTGA, per germline. V was cut by 2 bases and J by 3 bases, with 15 bases left in between.

Specimen: peripheral blood. This clonotype was sampled from a man aged 18-30 years with COVID-19, enrolled during active disease. The chain couples TRBV7-3 to TRBJ2-3; a weak D match, TRBD2 (5 bases). The CDR3 DNA follows: TGTGCCAGCAGCTTACGGTCTGCGGGCACTACAGATACGCAGTATTTT. It is translated as CASSLRSAGTTDTQYF.